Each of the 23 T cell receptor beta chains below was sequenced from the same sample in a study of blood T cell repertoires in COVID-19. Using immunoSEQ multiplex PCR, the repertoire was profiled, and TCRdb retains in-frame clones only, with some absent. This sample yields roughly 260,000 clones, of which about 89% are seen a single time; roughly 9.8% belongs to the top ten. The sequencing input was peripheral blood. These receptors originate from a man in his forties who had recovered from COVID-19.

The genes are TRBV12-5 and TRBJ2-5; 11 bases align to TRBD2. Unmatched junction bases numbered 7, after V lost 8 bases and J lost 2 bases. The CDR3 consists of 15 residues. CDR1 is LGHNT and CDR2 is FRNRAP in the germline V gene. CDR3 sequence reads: CASRVAGGPQETQYF. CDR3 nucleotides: TGTGCTAGTCGGGTAGCGGGGGGGCCTCAAGAGACCCAGTACTTC.

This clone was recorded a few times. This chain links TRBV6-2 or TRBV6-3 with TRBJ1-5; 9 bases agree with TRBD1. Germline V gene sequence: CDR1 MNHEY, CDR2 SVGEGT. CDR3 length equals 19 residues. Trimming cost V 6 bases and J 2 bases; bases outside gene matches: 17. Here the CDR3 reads CASSLDRTGVMGGNQPQHF. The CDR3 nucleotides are TGTGCCAGCAGCCTCGATCGGACAGGGGTGATGGGTGGCAATCAGCCCCAGCATTTT.

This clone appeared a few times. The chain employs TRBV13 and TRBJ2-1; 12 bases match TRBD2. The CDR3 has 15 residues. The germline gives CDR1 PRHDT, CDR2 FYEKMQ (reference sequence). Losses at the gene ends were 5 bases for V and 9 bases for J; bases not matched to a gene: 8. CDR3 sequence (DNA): TGTGCCAGCAGCACTACTAGCGGGAGGAATGGTGAGCAGTTCTTC. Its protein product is CASSTTSGRNGEQFF.

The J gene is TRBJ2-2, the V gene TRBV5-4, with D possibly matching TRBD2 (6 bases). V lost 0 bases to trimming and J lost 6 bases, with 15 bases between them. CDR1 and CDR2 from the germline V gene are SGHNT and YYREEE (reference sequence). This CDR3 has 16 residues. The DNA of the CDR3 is TGTGCCAGCAGCTTGGCCCTCGGGGGAGCGGCCGGGGAGCTGTTTTTT. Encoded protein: CASSLALGGAAGELFF.

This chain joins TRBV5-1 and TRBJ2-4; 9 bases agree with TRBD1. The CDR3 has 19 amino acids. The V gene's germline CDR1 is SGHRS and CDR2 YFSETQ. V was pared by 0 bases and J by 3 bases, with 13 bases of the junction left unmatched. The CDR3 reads CASSLAGTGISPNKNIQYF. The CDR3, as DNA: TGCGCCAGCAGCTTGGCAGGGACAGGGATCTCCCCCAACAAAAACATTCAGTACTTC.

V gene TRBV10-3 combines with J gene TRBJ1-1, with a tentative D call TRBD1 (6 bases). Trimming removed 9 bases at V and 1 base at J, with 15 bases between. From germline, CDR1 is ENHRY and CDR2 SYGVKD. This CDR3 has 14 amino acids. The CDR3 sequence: CAIQLDRKNTEAFF. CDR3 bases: TGTGCCATTCAACTAGACAGGAAGAACACTGAAGCTTTCTTT.

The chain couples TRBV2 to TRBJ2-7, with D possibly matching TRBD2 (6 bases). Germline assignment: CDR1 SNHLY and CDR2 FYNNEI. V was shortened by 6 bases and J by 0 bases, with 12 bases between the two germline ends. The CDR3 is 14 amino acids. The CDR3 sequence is CASRLIAVSYEQYF. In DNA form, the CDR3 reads TGTGCCAGCAGGCTAATAGCGGTCTCCTACGAGCAGTACTTC.

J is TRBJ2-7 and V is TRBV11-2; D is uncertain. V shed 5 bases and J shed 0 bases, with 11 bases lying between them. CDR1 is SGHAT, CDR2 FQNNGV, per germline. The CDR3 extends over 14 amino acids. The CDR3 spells CASSPPFSSYEQYF. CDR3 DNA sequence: TGTGCCAGCAGCCCCCCCTTCAGCTCCTACGAGCAGTACTTC.

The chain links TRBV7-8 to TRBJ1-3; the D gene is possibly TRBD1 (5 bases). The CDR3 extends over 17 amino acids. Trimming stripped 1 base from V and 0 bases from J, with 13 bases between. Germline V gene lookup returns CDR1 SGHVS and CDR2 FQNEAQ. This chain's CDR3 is CASSLGPGLSSGNTIYF. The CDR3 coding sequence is TGTGCCAGCAGCTTAGGGCCAGGGTTGAGCTCTGGAAACACCATATATTTT.

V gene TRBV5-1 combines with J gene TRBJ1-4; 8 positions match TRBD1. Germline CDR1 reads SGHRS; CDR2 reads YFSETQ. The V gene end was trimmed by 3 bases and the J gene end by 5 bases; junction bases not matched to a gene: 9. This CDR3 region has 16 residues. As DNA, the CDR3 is TGCGCCAGCAGCTATGACGGACAGGGATTAAATGAAAAACTGTTTTTT. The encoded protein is CASSYDGQGLNEKLFF.

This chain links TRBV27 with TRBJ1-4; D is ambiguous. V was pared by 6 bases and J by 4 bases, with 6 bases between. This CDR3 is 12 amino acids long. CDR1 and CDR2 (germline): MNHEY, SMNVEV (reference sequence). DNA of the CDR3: TGTGCCAGCAGCAACTATAATGAAAAACTGTTTTTT. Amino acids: CASSNYNEKLFF.

The CDR3 DNA is TGTGCCACCGGAAGGACAGGGACCTACGAGCAGTACTTC. This gives the protein CATGRTGTYEQYF. This chain uses TRBV24-1 with TRBJ2-7, with 8 bases that match TRBD1. The CDR3 is made up of 13 amino acids. Germline V gives CDR1 KGHDR, CDR2 SFDVKD. Trimming removed 9 bases from V and 2 bases from J; junction bases left unmatched: 5.

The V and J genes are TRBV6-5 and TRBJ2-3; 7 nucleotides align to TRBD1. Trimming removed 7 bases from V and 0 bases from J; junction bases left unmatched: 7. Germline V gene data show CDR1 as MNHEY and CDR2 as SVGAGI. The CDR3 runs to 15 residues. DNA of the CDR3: TGTGCCAGCATAGGACAGGCCACTAGCACAGATACGCAGTATTTT. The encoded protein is CASIGQATSTDTQYF.

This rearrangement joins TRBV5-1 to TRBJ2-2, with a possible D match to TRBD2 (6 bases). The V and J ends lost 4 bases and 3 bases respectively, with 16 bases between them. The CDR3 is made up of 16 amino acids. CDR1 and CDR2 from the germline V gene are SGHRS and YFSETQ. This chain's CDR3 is CASSVSGTSHTGELFF. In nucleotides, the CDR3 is TGCGCCAGCAGCGTCTCCGGGACTTCACACACCGGGGAGCTGTTTTTT.

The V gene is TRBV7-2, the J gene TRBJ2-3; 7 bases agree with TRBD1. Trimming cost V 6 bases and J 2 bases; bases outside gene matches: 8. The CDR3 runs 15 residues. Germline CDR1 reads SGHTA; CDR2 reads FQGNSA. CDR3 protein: CASRPRQGHTDTQYF. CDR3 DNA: TGTGCCAGCAGACCAAGACAGGGCCACACAGATACGCAGTATTTT.

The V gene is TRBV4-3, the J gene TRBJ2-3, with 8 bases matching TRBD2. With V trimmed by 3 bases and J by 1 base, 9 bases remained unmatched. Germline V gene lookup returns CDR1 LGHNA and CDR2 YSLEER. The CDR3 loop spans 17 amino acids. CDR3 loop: CASSQLGGAWGTDTQYF. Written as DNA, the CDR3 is TGCGCCAGCAGCCAGCTCGGGGGGGCCTGGGGCACAGATACGCAGTATTTT.

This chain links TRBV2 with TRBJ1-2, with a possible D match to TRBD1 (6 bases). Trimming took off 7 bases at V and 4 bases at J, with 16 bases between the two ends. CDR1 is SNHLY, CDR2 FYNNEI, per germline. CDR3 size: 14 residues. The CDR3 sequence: CASKQEQGPYGYTF. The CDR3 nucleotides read TGTGCCAGCAAGCAAGAACAGGGCCCCTATGGCTACACCTTC.

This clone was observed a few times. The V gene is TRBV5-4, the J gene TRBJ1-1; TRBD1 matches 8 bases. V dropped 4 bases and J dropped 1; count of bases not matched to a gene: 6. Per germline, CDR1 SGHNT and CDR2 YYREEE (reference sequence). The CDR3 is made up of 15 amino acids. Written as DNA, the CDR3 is TGTGCCAGCAGCCCACGACAGGGGCCGAACACTGAAGCTTTCTTT. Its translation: CASSPRQGPNTEAFF.

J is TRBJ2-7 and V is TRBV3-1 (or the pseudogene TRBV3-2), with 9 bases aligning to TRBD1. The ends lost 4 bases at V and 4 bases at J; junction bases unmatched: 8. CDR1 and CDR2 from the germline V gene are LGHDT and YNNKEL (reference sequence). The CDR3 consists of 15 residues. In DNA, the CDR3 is TGTGCCAGCAGCCGTGGGACAGGGCGCCTATACGAGCAGTACTTC. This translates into CASSRGTGRLYEQYF.

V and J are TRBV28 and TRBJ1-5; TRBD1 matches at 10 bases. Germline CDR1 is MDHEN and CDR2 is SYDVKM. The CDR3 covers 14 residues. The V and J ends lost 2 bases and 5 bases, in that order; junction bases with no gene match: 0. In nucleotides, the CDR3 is TGTGCCAGCAGTTTAGGACAGGGGGATCAGCCCCAGCATTTT. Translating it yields CASSLGQGDQPQHF.

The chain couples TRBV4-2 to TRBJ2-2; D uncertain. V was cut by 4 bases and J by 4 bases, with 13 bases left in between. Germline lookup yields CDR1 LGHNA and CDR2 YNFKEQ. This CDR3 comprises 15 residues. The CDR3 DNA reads TGTGCCAGCAGCCGCAAACTGACTGCCACCGGGGAGCTGTTTTTT. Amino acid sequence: CASSRKLTATGELFF.

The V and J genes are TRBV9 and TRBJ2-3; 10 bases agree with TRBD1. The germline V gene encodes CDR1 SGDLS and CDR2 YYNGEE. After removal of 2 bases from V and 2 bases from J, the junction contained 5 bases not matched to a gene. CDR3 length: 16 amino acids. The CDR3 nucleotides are TGTGCCAGCAGCGTCGTCGGACAGGGGGTCACAGATACGCAGTATTTT. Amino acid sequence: CASSVVGQGVTDTQYF.

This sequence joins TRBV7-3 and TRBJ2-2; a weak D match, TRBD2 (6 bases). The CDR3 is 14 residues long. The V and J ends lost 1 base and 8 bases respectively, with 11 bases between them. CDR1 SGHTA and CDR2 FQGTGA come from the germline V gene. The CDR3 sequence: CASSLRRAPGELFF. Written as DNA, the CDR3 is TGTGCCAGCAGCTTAAGGAGGGCCCCAGGGGAGCTGTTTTTT.